The entry that follows covers one TCR beta chain sequence. Its specific antigen is unknown. Base qualities were left out, and no much larger clone turns up one base away. This sample was included in a study of T cell changes during pregnancy in multiple sclerosis (dated by TCRdb to about 2019). About the study as a whole: The study looked at changes in the T cell repertoire across pregnancy in women with multiple sclerosis.

Receptors were amplified or captured by the immunoSEQ multiplex PCR assay. TCRdb mirrors the immuneACCESS table, restricted to in-frame sequences. Some clones are absent from its copies; in checked studies, under half trace to an unresolved V gene, and the reason for the others is unknown. In all, the sample holds more than 40,000 clones, and roughly 94% of those were seen once. The leading ten clones occupy just under 0.6% of the sample. The clonotype originates from a female donor with multiple sclerosis, enrolled in a pregnancy study. Sequenced here: CD4+ T cells from peripheral blood mononuclear cells, sampled in the second trimester of pregnancy.

The DNA sequence is given as TGCAGCGTACACAGACTGAGGCGGGGGAGTAATTCACCCCTCCACTTT. Translated, it reads CSVHRLRRGSNSPLHF. The chain is made from TRBV29-1 and TRBJ1-6; a weak D assignment points to TRBD1 (5 bases agree). From the germline V gene, CDR1 is SQVTM and CDR2 is ANQGSEA. V is clipped by 6 bases and J by 6 bases, and the sequence between their germline boundaries is 21 bases long. There are 16 amino acids in the CDR3, from cysteine to phenylalanine inclusive. Of all the DNA, just the CDR3 is kept, 48 bases in frame from base 1.